The present entry profiles one T cell receptor beta chain with its context. The entry originates in a study of blood T cell repertoires in COVID-19. Measured with immunoSEQ multiplex PCR; TCRdb has only the in-frame clones, and not every one. The table shows roughly 400,000 clones, with approximately 86% occurring only once. Unmatched junction bases numbered 4, after V lost 6 bases and J lost 3 bases. Per germline, CDR1 MNHEY and CDR2 SMNVEV (reference sequence). This CDR3 is 15 amino acids long. The sequence came from a woman aged 40-49 years with acute COVID-19. The sequencing sample was made of PBMCs or T cells enriched from blood (not recorded which). This chain joins TRBV27 and TRBJ1-6; 8 bases are a match to TRBD1. CDR3: CASREGQVYNSPLHF. The CDR3 DNA is TGTGCCAGCAGAGAGGGACAGGTCTATAATTCACCCCTCCACTTT.